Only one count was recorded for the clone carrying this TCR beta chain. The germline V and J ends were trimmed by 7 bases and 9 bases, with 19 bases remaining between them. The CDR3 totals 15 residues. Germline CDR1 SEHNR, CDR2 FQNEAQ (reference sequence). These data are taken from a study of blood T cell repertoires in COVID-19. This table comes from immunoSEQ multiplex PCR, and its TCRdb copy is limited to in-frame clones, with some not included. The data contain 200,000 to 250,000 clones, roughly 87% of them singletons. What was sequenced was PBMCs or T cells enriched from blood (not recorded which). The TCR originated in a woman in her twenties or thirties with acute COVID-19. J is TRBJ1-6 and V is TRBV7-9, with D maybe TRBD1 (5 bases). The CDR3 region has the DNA TGTGCCAGCACCCCCGAGGATAGAAGGGGTTCACCCCTCCACTTT. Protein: CASTPEDRRGSPLHF.